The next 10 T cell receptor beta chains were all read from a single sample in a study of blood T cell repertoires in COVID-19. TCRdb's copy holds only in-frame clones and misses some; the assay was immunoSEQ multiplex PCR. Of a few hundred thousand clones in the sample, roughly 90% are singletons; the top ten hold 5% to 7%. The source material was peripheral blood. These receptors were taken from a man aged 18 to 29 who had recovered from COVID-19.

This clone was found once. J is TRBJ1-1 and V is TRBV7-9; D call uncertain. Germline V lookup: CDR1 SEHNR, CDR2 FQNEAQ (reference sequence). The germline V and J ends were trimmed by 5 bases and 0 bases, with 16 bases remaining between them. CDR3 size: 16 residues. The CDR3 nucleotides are TGTGCCAGCAGCCCTCTTTGGACGGGAATGAACACTGAAGCTTTCTTT. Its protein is CASSPLWTGMNTEAFF.

This chain's CDR3 is CASSPLSGGVWEQYF. Here the CDR3 DNA reads TGCGCCAGCAGCCCCCTATCCGGGGGAGTGTGGGAGCAGTACTTC. The V call is TRBV5-1, the J call TRBJ2-7, with a possible D match to TRBD2 (6 bases). CDR1 is SGHRS and CDR2 is YFSETQ in the germline V gene. The CDR3 extends over 15 amino acids. Between the trimmed V and J ends, which lost 4 bases and 7 bases, there was a span of 21 bases.

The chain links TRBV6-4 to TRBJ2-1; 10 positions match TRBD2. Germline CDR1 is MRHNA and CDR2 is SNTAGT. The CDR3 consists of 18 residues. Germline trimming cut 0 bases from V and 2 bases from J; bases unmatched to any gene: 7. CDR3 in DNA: TGTGCCAGCAGTGACTCCCCCTCGACTAGCGGGCCCTACAATGAGCAGTTCTTC. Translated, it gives CASSDSPSTSGPYNEQFF.

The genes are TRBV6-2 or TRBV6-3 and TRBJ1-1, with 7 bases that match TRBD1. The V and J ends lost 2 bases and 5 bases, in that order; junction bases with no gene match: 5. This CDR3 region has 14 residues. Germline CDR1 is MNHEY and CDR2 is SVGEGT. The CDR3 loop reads CASSYPDRRTEAFF. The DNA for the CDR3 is TGTGCCAGCAGTTACCCGGACAGGAGGACTGAAGCTTTCTTT.

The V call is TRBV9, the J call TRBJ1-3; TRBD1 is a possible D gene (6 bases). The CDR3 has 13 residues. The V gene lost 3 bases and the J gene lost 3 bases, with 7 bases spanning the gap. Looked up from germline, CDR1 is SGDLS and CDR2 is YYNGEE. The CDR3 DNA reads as TGTGCCAGCAGCGCAGGGGATGGAAACACCATATATTTT. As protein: CASSAGDGNTIYF.

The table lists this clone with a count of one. The CDR3 protein is CASSWTGGSEQYF. The CDR3 DNA is TGTGCCAGCAGTTGGACAGGGGGATCCGAGCAGTACTTC. The genes are TRBV12-3 or TRBV12-4 and TRBJ2-7; 10 bases are a match to TRBD1. The CDR3 contains 13 residues. With V trimmed by 4 bases and J by 6 bases, 3 bases remained unmatched.

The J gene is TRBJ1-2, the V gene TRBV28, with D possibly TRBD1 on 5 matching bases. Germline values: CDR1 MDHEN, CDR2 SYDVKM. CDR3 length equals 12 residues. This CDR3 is CVAGGVLHGYTF. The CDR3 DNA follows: TGTGTCGCGGGGGGTGTGCTGCATGGCTACACCTTC.

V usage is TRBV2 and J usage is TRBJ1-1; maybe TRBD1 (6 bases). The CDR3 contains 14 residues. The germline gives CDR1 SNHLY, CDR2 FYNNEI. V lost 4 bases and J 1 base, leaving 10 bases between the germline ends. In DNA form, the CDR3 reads TGTGCCAGCAGTGCGCGGACAGCGAACACTGAAGCTTTCTTT. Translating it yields CASSARTANTEAFF.

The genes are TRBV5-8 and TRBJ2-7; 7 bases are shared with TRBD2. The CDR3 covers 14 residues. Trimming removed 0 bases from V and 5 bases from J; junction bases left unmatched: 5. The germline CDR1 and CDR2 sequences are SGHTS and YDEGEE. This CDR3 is CASSLELASHEQYF. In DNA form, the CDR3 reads TGTGCCAGCAGCTTGGAACTAGCGAGCCACGAGCAGTACTTC.

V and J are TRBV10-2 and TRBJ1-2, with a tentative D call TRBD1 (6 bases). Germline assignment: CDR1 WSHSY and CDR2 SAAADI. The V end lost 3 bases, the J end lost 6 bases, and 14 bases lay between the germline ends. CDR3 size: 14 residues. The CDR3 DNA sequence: TGCGCCAGCAGTGATTGGGGGGGCGCAAATGGCTACACCTTC. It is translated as CASSDWGGANGYTF.